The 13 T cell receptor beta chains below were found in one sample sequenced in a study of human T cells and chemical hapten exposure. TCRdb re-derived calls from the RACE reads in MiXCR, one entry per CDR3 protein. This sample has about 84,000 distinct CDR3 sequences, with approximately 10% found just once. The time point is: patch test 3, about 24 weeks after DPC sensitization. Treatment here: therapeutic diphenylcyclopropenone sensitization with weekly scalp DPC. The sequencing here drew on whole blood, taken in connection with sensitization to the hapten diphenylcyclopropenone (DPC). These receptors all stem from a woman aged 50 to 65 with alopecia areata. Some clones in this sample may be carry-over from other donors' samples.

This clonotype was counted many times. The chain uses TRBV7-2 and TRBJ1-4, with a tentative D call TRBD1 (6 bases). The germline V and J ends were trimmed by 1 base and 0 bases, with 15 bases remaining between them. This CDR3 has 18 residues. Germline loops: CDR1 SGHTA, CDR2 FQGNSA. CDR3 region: CASSLVRGTLATNEKLFF. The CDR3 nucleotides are TGTGCCAGCAGCTTAGTAAGGGGGACGCTCGCAACTAATGAAAAACTGTTTTTT.

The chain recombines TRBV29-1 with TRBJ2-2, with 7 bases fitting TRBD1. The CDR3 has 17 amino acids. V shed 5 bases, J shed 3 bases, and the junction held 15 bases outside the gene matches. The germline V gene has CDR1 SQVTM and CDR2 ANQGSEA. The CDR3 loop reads CSVPGQASLGHTGELFF. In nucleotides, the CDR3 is TGCAGCGTTCCAGGACAGGCATCCCTTGGGCACACCGGGGAGCTGTTTTTT.

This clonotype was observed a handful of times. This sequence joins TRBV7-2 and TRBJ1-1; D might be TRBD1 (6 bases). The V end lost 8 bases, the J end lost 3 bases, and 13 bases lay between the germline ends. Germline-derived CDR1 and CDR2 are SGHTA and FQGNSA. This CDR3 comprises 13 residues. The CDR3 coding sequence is TGTGCCAGCCGGGGGGCTCGTCACACTGAAGCTTTCTTT. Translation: CASRGARHTEAFF.

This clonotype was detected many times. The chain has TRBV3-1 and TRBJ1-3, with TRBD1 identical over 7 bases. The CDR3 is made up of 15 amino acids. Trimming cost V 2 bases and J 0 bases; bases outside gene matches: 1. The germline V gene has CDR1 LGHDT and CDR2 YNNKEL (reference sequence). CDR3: CASSQNRGSGNTIYF. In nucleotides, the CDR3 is TGTGCCAGCAGCCAAAACAGGGGCTCTGGAAACACCATATATTTT.

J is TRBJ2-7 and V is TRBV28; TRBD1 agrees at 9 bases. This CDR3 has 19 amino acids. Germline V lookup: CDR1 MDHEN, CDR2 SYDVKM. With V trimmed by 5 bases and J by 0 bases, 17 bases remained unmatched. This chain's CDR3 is CASSPHRDRAAFSSYEQYF. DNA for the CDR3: TGTGCCAGCAGTCCACACCGGGACAGGGCCGCATTTAGCTCCTACGAGCAGTACTTC.

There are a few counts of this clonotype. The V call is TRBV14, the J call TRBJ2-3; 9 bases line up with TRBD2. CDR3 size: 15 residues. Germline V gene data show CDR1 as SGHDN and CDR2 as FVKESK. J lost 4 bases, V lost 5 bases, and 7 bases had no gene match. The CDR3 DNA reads TGTGCCAGCAGCGTTAGCGGGAGAGGCGCAGATACGCAGTATTTT. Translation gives CASSVSGRGADTQYF.

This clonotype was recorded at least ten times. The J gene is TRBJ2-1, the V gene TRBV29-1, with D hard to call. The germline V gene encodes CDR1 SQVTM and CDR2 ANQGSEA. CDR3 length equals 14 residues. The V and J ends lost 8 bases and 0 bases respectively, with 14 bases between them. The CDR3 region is CSHATSFSYNEQFF. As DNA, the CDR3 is TGCAGCCACGCGACATCATTCTCCTACAATGAGCAGTTCTTC.

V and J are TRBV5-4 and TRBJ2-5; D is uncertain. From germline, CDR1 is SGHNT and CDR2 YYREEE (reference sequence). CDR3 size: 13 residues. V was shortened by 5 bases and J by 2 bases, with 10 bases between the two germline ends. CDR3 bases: TGTGCCAGCAGATCTGACTTTCAAGAGACCCAGTACTTC. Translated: CASRSDFQETQYF.

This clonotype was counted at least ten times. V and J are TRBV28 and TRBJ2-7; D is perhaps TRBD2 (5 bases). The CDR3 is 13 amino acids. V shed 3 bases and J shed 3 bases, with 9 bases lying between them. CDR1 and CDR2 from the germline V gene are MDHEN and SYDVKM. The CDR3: CASSFTGFYEQYF. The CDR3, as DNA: TGTGCCAGCAGTTTCACGGGATTCTACGAGCAGTACTTC.

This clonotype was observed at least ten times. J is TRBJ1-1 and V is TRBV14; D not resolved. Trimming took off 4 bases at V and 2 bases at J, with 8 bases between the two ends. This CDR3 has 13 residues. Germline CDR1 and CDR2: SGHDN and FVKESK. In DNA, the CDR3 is TGTGCCAGCAGCCGGCAGTCAAACACTGAAGCTTTCTTT. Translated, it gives CASSRQSNTEAFF.

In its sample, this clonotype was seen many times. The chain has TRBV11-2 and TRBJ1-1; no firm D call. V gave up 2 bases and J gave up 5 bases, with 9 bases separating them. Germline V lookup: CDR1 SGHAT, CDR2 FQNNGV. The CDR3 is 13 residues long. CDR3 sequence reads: CASSLYGVTEAFF. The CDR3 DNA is TGTGCCAGCAGCTTATACGGAGTGACTGAAGCTTTCTTT.

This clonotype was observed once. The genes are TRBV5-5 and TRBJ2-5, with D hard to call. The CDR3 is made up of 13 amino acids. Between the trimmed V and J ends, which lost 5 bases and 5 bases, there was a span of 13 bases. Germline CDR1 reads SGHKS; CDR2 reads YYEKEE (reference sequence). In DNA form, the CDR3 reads TGTGCCAGCAGACCGGTGGCTGGGGAGACCCAGTACTTC. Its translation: CASRPVAGETQYF.

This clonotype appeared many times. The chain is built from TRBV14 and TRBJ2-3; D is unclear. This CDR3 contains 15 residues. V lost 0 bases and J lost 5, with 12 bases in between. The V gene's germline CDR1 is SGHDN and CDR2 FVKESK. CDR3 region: CASSQDLFMQDTQYF. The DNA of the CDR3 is TGTGCCAGCAGCCAAGATCTTTTTATGCAAGATACGCAGTATTTT. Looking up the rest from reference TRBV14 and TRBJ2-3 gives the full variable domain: EAGVTQFPSHSVIEKGQTVTLRCDPISGHDNLYWYRRVMGKEIKFLLHFVKESKQDESGMPNNRFLAERTGGTYSTLKVQPAELEDSGVYFCASSQDLFMQDTQYFGPGTRLTVL.